These 16 T cell receptor beta chains share one sample of origin, sequenced in a study of T cell responses to AZD1222 COVID-19 vaccine. Sequencing was performed with immunoSEQ multiplex PCR; in TCRdb, only in-frame clones are kept and a portion is missing. The sample contains some 96,000 clones, roughly nine tenths of which appear only once. This sample comprised peripheral blood, obtained on day 0 of AZD1222 vaccination. Receptors were obtained from an adult in good health.

The V call is TRBV7-9, the J call TRBJ1-1; 7 bases match TRBD1. V gave up 5 bases and J gave up 1 base; unmatched junction bases: 4. This CDR3 has 14 amino acids. CDR1 is SEHNR and CDR2 is FQNEAQ in the germline V gene (reference sequence). CDR3 region: CASSLNRGNTEAFF. The CDR3 nucleotides read TGTGCCAGCAGCCTTAACAGGGGGAACACTGAAGCTTTCTTT.

V gene TRBV7-2 combines with J gene TRBJ1-1; 7 bases align to TRBD1. The CDR3 has 15 amino acids. J was trimmed by 7 bases and V by 1 base; bases with no gene match: 9. The germline gives CDR1 SGHTA, CDR2 FQGNSA. The CDR3 nucleotides are TGTGCCAGCAGCTTAGGCAGGGGGGGAATGGGTGAAGCTTTCTTT. Encoded protein: CASSLGRGGMGEAFF.

The V call is TRBV19, the J call TRBJ1-2, with 7 bases identical to TRBD1. The CDR3 is 14 residues long. Trimming took 7 bases from V and 3 from J; bases not matched to a gene: 8. The germline V gene encodes CDR1 LNHDA and CDR2 SQIVND (reference sequence). The CDR3 DNA sequence: TGTGCCAGTACGGGACAGCCAGTTTACTATGGCTACACCTTC. Translating gives CASTGQPVYYGYTF.

This chain links TRBV16 with TRBJ1-2, with TRBD1 matching over 12 bases. The germline gives CDR1 KGHSY, CDR2 FQNENV. Trimming at V came to 0 bases and at J to 8 bases, leaving 7 bases not matched to a gene. CDR3 size: 16 residues. The CDR3 loop reads CASSQSRDRGRGGYTF. For the CDR3, the DNA is TGTGCCAGCAGCCAATCGCGGGACAGGGGGCGAGGAGGCTACACCTTC.

The chain couples TRBV30 to TRBJ1-1; D unclear. This CDR3 is built from 12 residues. Per germline, CDR1 GTSNPN and CDR2 SVGIG (reference sequence). The V and J ends lost 5 bases and 5 bases respectively, with 12 bases between them. The CDR3 region is CAWDRLGTEAFF. The CDR3 DNA follows: TGTGCCTGGGACCGGTTGGGGACTGAAGCTTTCTTT.

The rearrangement links TRBV6-5 to TRBJ2-3, with 10 nucleotides matching TRBD2. The CDR3 contains 14 residues. V dropped 6 bases and J dropped 2; count of bases not matched to a gene: 2. The germline CDR1 and CDR2 sequences are MNHEY and SVGAGI. The CDR3 loop reads CASRLAGITDTQYF. As DNA, the CDR3 is TGTGCCAGCAGACTAGCGGGGATCACAGATACGCAGTATTTT.

The chain combines TRBV11-2 with TRBJ2-7, with 7 bases identical to TRBD2. Germline trimming cut 3 bases from V and 3 bases from J; bases unmatched to any gene: 2. This CDR3 has 13 residues. The germline gives CDR1 SGHAT, CDR2 FQNNGV. The CDR3 is CASSFQRDYEQYF. The CDR3 DNA follows: TGTGCCAGCAGCTTCCAGCGGGACTACGAGCAGTACTTC.

The chain combines TRBV10-3 with TRBJ2-7; 9 bases are a match to TRBD1. The CDR3 covers 15 residues. Germline trimming cut 5 bases from V and 2 bases from J; bases unmatched to any gene: 7. Germline V gives CDR1 ENHRY, CDR2 SYGVKD. The CDR3, as DNA: TGTGCCATCAGTAGGGCGGGACAGGGAGCCTACGAGCAGTACTTC. Its protein is CAISRAGQGAYEQYF.

V and J are TRBV7-9 and TRBJ2-5, with TRBD2 matching over 10 bases. V lost 5 bases to trimming and J lost 2 bases; unmatched junction nucleotides: 2. The CDR3 has 14 amino acids. Germline CDR1 reads SEHNR; CDR2 reads FQNEAQ (reference sequence). This CDR3 reads CASSLTSGQETQYF. CDR3 nucleotide sequence: TGTGCCAGCAGCCTGACTAGCGGGCAAGAGACCCAGTACTTC.

The chain joins TRBV7-3 to TRBJ1-1; D gene ambiguous. The V end was cut by 4 bases, the J end by 3 bases, with 9 bases between. Germline V CDR1 and CDR2: SGHTA, FQGTGA. This CDR3 contains 13 residues. CDR3 nucleotide sequence: TGTGCCAGCAGCTCGAAAGGAGACACTGAAGCTTTCTTT. It yields the protein CASSSKGDTEAFF.

The chain carries TRBV7-8 and TRBJ2-3; maybe TRBD2 (7 bases). This CDR3 is built from 17 residues. The germline V and J ends were trimmed by 6 bases and 2 bases, with 21 bases remaining between them. CDR1 is SGHVS and CDR2 is FQNEAQ in the germline V gene. CDR3 nucleotide sequence: TGTGCCAGCAGTCAACGGGGGGCAGGGGCCCTCACAGATACGCAGTATTTT. Protein: CASSQRGAGALTDTQYF.

The count of this clone is one. The chain employs TRBV12-5 and TRBJ2-5; 7 bases are a match to TRBD1. The length of the CDR3 is 13 residues. Germline V lookup: CDR1 LGHNT, CDR2 FRNRAP. The V segment lost 7 bases and the J segment 5 bases; nucleotides outside the gene matches: 7. The CDR3 protein is CASALQGVETQYF. For the CDR3, the DNA is TGTGCTAGTGCCCTTCAGGGGGTGGAGACCCAGTACTTC.

The chain combines TRBV6-2 or TRBV6-3 with TRBJ2-3; a possible D gene is TRBD2 (5 bases). CDR1 MNHEY and CDR2 SVGEGT come from the germline V gene. This CDR3 comprises 16 residues. Trimming took off 5 bases at V and 0 bases at J, with 15 bases between the two ends. The CDR3: CASSSPPADSTDTQYF. The CDR3 DNA reads TGTGCCAGCAGTAGCCCCCCAGCGGATAGCACAGATACGCAGTATTTT.

The gene calls are TRBV28 and TRBJ2-7, with TRBD1 matching over 7 bases. This CDR3 spans 16 amino acids. Germline V gives CDR1 MDHEN, CDR2 SYDVKM. The V gene end was trimmed by 3 bases and the J gene end by 3 bases; junction bases not matched to a gene: 11. This chain's CDR3 is CASSFPRTGDLYEQYF. The CDR3 coding sequence is TGTGCCAGCAGTTTTCCCCGGACAGGAGATCTCTACGAGCAGTACTTC.

V gene TRBV19 combines with J gene TRBJ1-6; D is unresolved. There are 14 residues in the CDR3. Germline CDR1 LNHDA, CDR2 SQIVND (reference sequence). With 3 bases removed from V and 10 bases from J, the gap between germline ends came to 13 bases. The CDR3 DNA is TGTGCCAGTAGTATTTCCGGGCTGAACTCACCCCTCCACTTT. This codes for CASSISGLNSPLHF.

This chain joins TRBV5-1 and TRBJ1-4; the D is unclear. Germline V lookup: CDR1 SGHRS, CDR2 YFSETQ. Trimming shortened V by 4 bases and J by 7 bases, and 17 bases separated the two germline ends. The length of the CDR3 is 15 residues. CDR3 sequence (DNA): TGCGCCAGCAGCACGAGTCAGAACTGGGGTGAAAAACTGTTTTTT. Its protein is CASSTSQNWGEKLFF.